Listed below are T cell receptor beta chains from one sample, sequenced in a study of vaccination and CD4 T cells after COVID-19. TCRdb passed the PCR reads through MiXCR, listing each CDR3 protein once. The table records some 7,400 distinct CDR3 sequences, 45% to 50% of them present only once. Which antigens these TCRs recognize remains unknown. Sequencing used CD4+ T cells from blood, cultured in vitro. The source is a human donor who had recovered from COVID-19. Each CDR3 is given without its conserved first and last residue. D genes are given only for firm matches. Where a row states a size, it is once, few, many or the class of an expanded clone; other rows omit it.

>TRBJ1-1|medium-sized|TRBV19|.
ASSISDIRSGF
>TRBJ1-1|medium-sized|TRBV12-3/TRBV12-4|.
ASSLEQLVGTEAF
>TRBJ2-3|.|TRBV20-1|TRBD2
SAHGRALVESDTQY
>TRBJ2-3|once|TRBV4-2|TRBD1
ASSLTAGTVTDTQY
>TRBJ2-1|.|TRBV20-1|TRBD1
SARGPGQGFINEQF
>TRBJ2-2|.|TRBV20-1|.
SAAKELNTGELF
>TRBJ2-5|.|TRBV5-6|.
ASSSWGVARLETQY
>TRBJ1-1|.|TRBV10-3|.
AIRTGLQKATEAF
>TRBJ2-3|.|TRBV7-3|.
ASSLQGTDTQY
>TRBJ2-1|.|TRBV20-1|TRBD2
SAYGTSGTLRSYNEQF
>TRBJ2-1|.|TRBV5-1|TRBD2
ASRPVGGTLGEQF
>TRBJ2-2|.|TRBV7-3|TRBD2
ASSLPSGSSAGELF
>TRBJ1-6|.|TRBV10-1|TRBD1
ASIHRKTGARNSPLH
>TRBJ2-3|.|TRBV5-4|.
ASSPTGSGLADTQY
>TRBJ1-2|.|TRBV28|.
ASTPVGAGRGYT
>TRBJ1-4|.|TRBV6-1|.
ASYDRDPGRNEKLF
>TRBJ2-7|.|TRBV6-2/TRBV6-3|TRBD1
ASSYTEGQPQY
>TRBJ1-1|.|TRBV20-1|TRBD1
SARDRGINTEAF
>TRBJ1-2|.|TRBV19|.
ASSSDAVRGYT
>TRBJ2-7|.|TRBV7-2|TRBD2
ASSVRTSGAYEQY
>TRBJ2-5|few|TRBV11-3|.
ASSGRIQETQY
>TRBJ1-2|.|TRBV30|.
AWSPLSRQGYGYT
>TRBJ2-1|.|TRBV7-3|TRBD2
ASSPTSGRYNEQF
>TRBJ2-1|medium-sized|TRBV20-1|.
SAYGNEQF
>TRBJ2-7|few|TRBV6-2/TRBV6-3|TRBD1
ASSPGDRNYEQY
>TRBJ2-2|medium-sized|TRBV12-3/TRBV12-4|.
ASRLPGTGELF
>TRBJ1-1|.|TRBV25-1|TRBD1
ASSGQGGEAF
>TRBJ2-7|.|TRBV23-1|TRBD2
ASSRPGLAGYPYEQY
>TRBJ1-2|few|TRBV30|.
AWSVQDARGYT
>TRBJ2-3|.|TRBV20-1|.
SARDLWDTQY
>TRBJ2-1|few|TRBV15|.
ATSKFSLMYNEQF
>TRBJ1-1|.|TRBV6-1|.
ASSFVRAAEAF
>TRBJ2-1|.|TRBV4-3|.
ASSRTGTLNEQF
>TRBJ2-5|few|TRBV7-2|.
ASSLTETQY
>TRBJ1-2|once|TRBV7-6|TRBD1
ASSMSGTGDGYT
>TRBJ1-4|.|TRBV19|.
ASSNTAREKLF
>TRBJ2-2|.|TRBV7-2|TRBD2
ASRLAGGPGELF
>TRBJ2-3|once|TRBV2|TRBD2
ASSGQAGATDTQY
>TRBJ1-4|.|TRBV7-2|.
ASSSRGLPNEKLF
>TRBJ1-6|.|TRBV6-1|TRBD1
ASSGGRMAPLH
>TRBJ2-1|once|TRBV12-3/TRBV12-4|TRBD1
ASTSIGDRVNEQF
>TRBJ2-2|.|TRBV7-9|.
ASSSLQGRGELF
>TRBJ2-1|once|TRBV11-3|.
ASSLQGPPYNEQF
>TRBJ1-2|.|TRBV19|.
ASMGGYGYT
>TRBJ1-1|.|TRBV6-2/TRBV6-3|.
ASSYGLVTEAF
>TRBJ2-5|.|TRBV24-1|.
ATSEIDRDVETQY
>TRBJ1-2|.|TRBV12-3/TRBV12-4|.
ASTLSGLAYGYT
>TRBJ1-4|large|TRBV18|.
ASSPRTGDEKLF
>TRBJ1-1|once|TRBV9|.
ASSVAGFTEAF
>TRBJ1-5|.|TRBV7-8|.
ASSLRSVGNQPQH
>TRBJ1-1|.|TRBV28|.
ASNLGGALRSRDEAF
>TRBJ2-7|.|TRBV19|TRBD1
ASSFRTGKTYEQY
>TRBJ1-2|.|TRBV5-6|TRBD1
ASRGQGAGGGYT
>TRBJ1-2|few|TRBV20-1|.
SARRHPYGYT
>TRBJ1-2|medium-sized|TRBV30|.
AWSVQANYGYT
>TRBJ2-7|.|TRBV6-2/TRBV6-3|TRBD1
ASRIQGPSGEQY